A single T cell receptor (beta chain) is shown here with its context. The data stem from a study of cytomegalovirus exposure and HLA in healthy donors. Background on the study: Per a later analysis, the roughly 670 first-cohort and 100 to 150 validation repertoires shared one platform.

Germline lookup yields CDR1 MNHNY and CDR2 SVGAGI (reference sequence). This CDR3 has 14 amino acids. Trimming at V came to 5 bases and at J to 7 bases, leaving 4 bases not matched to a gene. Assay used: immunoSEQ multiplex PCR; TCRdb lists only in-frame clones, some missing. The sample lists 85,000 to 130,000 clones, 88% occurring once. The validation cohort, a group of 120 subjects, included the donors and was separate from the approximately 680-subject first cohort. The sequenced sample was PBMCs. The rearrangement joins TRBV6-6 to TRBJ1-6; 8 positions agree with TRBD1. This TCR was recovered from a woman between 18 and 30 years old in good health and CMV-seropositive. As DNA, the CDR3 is TGTGCCAGCAGTCCAACAGGGGGAAATTCACCCCTCCACTTT. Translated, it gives CASSPTGGNSPLHF.